The rows below give T cell receptor beta chains drawn from one sample of a study of T cell responses to AZD1222 COVID-19 vaccine. The repertoire was sequenced with immunoSEQ multiplex PCR; TCRdb's copy has only in-frame clones and lacks some. This table holds approximately 200,000 clones, approximately 94% found once. The specimen was peripheral blood, collected 28 days after the second dose of the MenACWY control vaccine. The receptor set was obtained from an adult who received the MenACWY meningococcal vaccine as a control. Both conserved end residues are part of each CDR3.

cdr3_aa j_call v_call
CASSSGQIQETQYF TRBJ2-5 TRBV27
CASSPLPGNPTDTQYF TRBJ2-3 TRBV27
CASSQGWTSGNNEQFF TRBJ2-1 TRBV14
CSVLQHVGSGNEQFF TRBJ2-1 TRBV29-1
CASSEQGATNEKLFF TRBJ1-4 TRBV18
CASSLEGTYEQYF TRBJ2-7 TRBV28
CAWRTGVGANVLTF TRBJ2-6 TRBV30
CATLDGSYEQYF TRBJ2-7 TRBV24-1
CASGLGTGVGYTF TRBJ1-2 TRBV12-5
CASSLGQQETQYF TRBJ2-5 TRBV5-4
CASSPNEGGQPQHF TRBJ1-5 TRBV7-2
CASSSSGNNQPQHF TRBJ1-5 TRBV7-9
CASSLRAVEPGELFF TRBJ2-2 TRBV6-5
CASSMWTGPNQPQHF TRBJ1-5 TRBV19
CASRAGTSTGELFF TRBJ2-2 TRBV28
CASSPPANPDTQYF TRBJ2-3 TRBV18
CASSLTDQFYGYTF TRBJ1-2 TRBV11-1
CASSSPSGLEQYF TRBJ2-7 TRBV7-9
CASSPRGQGDEQFF TRBJ2-1 TRBV28
CASSLVQKETQYF TRBJ2-5 TRBV7-2
CASSYLSGSGELFF TRBJ2-2 TRBV6-6
CASSQGIVRGGADTQYF TRBJ2-3 TRBV3-1/TRBV3-2
CASSIASGGAPFKQFF TRBJ2-1 TRBV19
CASSPEASLTYEQYF TRBJ2-7 TRBV5-4
CASGNQGRETQYF TRBJ2-5 TRBV9
CASSRGGGGPFTGELFF TRBJ2-2 TRBV6-6
CASRSGLGNTGELFF TRBJ2-2 TRBV5-6
CASSFGSGRGTDTQYF TRBJ2-3 TRBV5-1
CASSGDYYEQYF TRBJ2-7 TRBV2
CASTTQGATDTQYF TRBJ2-3 TRBV28
CASSLVLGSDNSPLHF TRBJ1-6 TRBV28
CASIIRADVGNQPQHF TRBJ1-5 TRBV19
CATSDSGSRTEAFF TRBJ1-1 TRBV24-1
CASGRSGRAGTGELFF TRBJ2-2 TRBV2
CASRQELRGEKLFF TRBJ1-4 TRBV5-4
CASARGRISTDTQYF TRBJ2-3 TRBV3-1/TRBV3-2
CASSRTGGADTQYF TRBJ2-3 TRBV3-1/TRBV3-2
CASSLEGGETQYF TRBJ2-5 TRBV7-3
CASSQDTNSYEQYF TRBJ2-7 TRBV4-3
CATSDRGNYGYTF TRBJ1-2 TRBV24-1